This entry lists 5 T cell receptor beta chains sequenced from one sample in a study of cytomegalovirus exposure and HLA in healthy donors. The PCR used 60 Vbeta and 13 Jbeta primers. The assay was immunoSEQ multiplex PCR, and TCRdb's table has in-frame clones only and misses some. The profile shows 150,000 or so clones, more than 75% of them singletons. Input material: PBMCs. These TCRs come from a middle-aged woman in good health and CMV-seropositive.

Details on this clone: At the DNA level, this CDR3 is encoded by other sequences in the same sample as well. The chain links TRBV30 to TRBJ1-3; tentatively, D is TRBD1 (5 bases). Germline V gene data show CDR1 as GTSNPN and CDR2 as SVGIG (reference sequence). V gave up 3 bases and J gave up 0 bases, with 9 bases separating them. This CDR3 is built from 14 residues. In DNA, the CDR3 is TGTGCCTGGAGGCGCGACAGCTCTGGAAACACCATATATTTT. Amino acid sequence: CAWRRDSSGNTIYF. The whole variable domain, filled in from reference TRBV30 and TRBJ1-3, reads SQTIHQWPATLVQPVGSPLSLECTVEGTSNPNLYWYRQAAGRGLQLLFYSVGIGQISSEVPQNLSASRPQDRQFILSSKKLLLSDSGFYLCAWRRDSSGNTIYFGEGSWLTVV.

This sequence joins TRBV27 and TRBJ2-1, with TRBD2 matching 8 bases. Unmatched junction bases numbered 4, after V lost 4 bases and J lost 5 bases. Germline V gene lookup returns CDR1 MNHEY and CDR2 SMNVEV (reference sequence). This CDR3 comprises 14 residues. The chain's CDR3 is CASSSTGGHNEQFF. The CDR3 DNA sequence: TGTGCCAGCAGTTCGACGGGAGGGCACAATGAGCAGTTCTTC.

The V call is TRBV7-9, the J call TRBJ2-7; 12 bases align to TRBD1. This CDR3 has 16 residues. Germline-derived CDR1 and CDR2 are SEHNR and FQNEAQ (reference sequence). The V gene end was trimmed by 3 bases and the J gene end by 4 bases; junction bases not matched to a gene: 7. CDR3 protein: CASSFQGQGARYEQYF. The CDR3 DNA reads TGTGCCAGCAGCTTTCAGGGACAGGGGGCAAGGTACGAGCAGTACTTC.

This chain links TRBV29-1 with TRBJ2-5; 9 nucleotides agree with TRBD1. With the DNA end fitting TRBJ2-7 better, the J assignment may be wrong. The CDR3 has 13 residues. Germline lookup yields CDR1 SQVTM and CDR2 ANQGSEA. CDR3: CSVVGQGPYEQYF. The CDR3 coding sequence is TGCAGCGTTGTGGGACAGGGCCCCTACGAGCAGTACTTC.

CDR3 in amino acids: CAWRRDSSYEQYF. The CDR3 DNA sequence: TGTGCCTGGAGGAGGGACAGTTCCTACGAGCAGTACTTC. V is TRBV30 and J is TRBJ2-7, with 7 nucleotides matching TRBD1. The CDR3 has 13 amino acids. V gave up 3 bases and J gave up 1 base; unmatched junction bases: 3. CDR1 and CDR2 (germline): GTSNPN, SVGIG (reference sequence).